A single sample is the source of the 28 T cell receptor beta chains below, sequenced in a study of OX40 agonist ivuxolimab in advanced cancers. Sequenced by immunoSEQ multiplex PCR; TCRdb stores in-frame clones only, minus some. The sample lists 30,000 to 40,000 clones; 65% to 85% were seen once. Here the sequenced sample was CD4+ or CD8+ T cells sorted from blood, taken in a trial of the OX40 agonist ivuxolimab. The receptor source for this set is an adult with an advanced solid tumor such as melanoma, head and neck, liver or kidney cancer.

This sequence joins TRBV6-1 and TRBJ1-2; D gene unclear. Per germline, CDR1 MNHNS and CDR2 SASEGT. This CDR3 spans 13 amino acids. Trimming left V 0 bases short and J 5 bases short, with 7 bases between. The DNA for the CDR3 is TGTGCCAGCAGTGAAGCTGGCGGGTATGGCTACACCTTC. Amino acid sequence: CASSEAGGYGYTF.

The chain carries TRBV6-5 and TRBJ2-7, with TRBD1 matching 8 bases. Germline V gene lookup returns CDR1 MNHEY and CDR2 SVGAGI. The CDR3 is 14 residues long. The trim removed 2 bases at V and 6 bases at J, leaving 6 bases unmatched. CDR3 DNA sequence: TGTGCCAGCAGTTACGGGGCAGGGGGCGGCGAGCAGTACTTC. Amino acids: CASSYGAGGGEQYF.

This clone occurred a few times. The V gene is TRBV19, the J gene TRBJ2-7, with a weak D call TRBD2 (5 bases). The length of the CDR3 is 16 residues. Trimming cost V 2 bases and J 0 bases, with 14 bases left between them. Looked up from germline, CDR1 is LNHDA and CDR2 is SQIVND (reference sequence). The CDR3 reads CASSIRSGGRSYEQYF. CDR3 DNA: TGTGCCAGTAGTATACGATCCGGCGGGCGCTCCTACGAGCAGTACTTC.

The V gene is TRBV6-1, the J gene TRBJ2-3, with a tentative D call TRBD2 (5 bases). Germline-derived CDR1 and CDR2 are MNHNS and SASEGT. V lost 8 bases to trimming and J lost 0 bases, with 12 bases between them. The CDR3 consists of 14 residues. The CDR3 DNA reads TGTGCCAGCGGGTATAGCGCTAGCACAGATACGCAGTATTTT. It codes for CASGYSASTDTQYF.

The gene calls are TRBV4-1 and TRBJ1-3; TRBD1 aligns across 7 bases. Germline V gene lookup returns CDR1 MGHRA and CDR2 YSYEKL. This CDR3 contains 15 residues. Losses at the gene ends were 6 bases for V and 4 bases for J; bases not matched to a gene: 9. Written as DNA, the CDR3 is TGCGCCAGCAGTCTCGGACAGGTCGGGGGAAACACCATATATTTT. It translates to CASSLGQVGGNTIYF.

This clone has only one observation. The chain is built from TRBV28 and TRBJ2-2, with D perhaps matching TRBD1 (5 bases). V was trimmed by 8 bases and J by 0 bases, leaving 7 bases between them. CDR3 length: 13 residues. Germline V gene data show CDR1 as MDHEN and CDR2 as SYDVKM. Here the CDR3 reads CASGATNTGELFF. The DNA of the CDR3 is TGTGCCAGCGGGGCGACGAACACCGGGGAGCTGTTTTTT.

The genes are TRBV4-1 and TRBJ2-3; D gene uncertain. Trimming pared 1 base from V and 5 bases from J, leaving 10 bases between. The CDR3 extends over 14 amino acids. Germline CDR1 reads MGHRA; CDR2 reads YSYEKL. The CDR3 loop reads CASSQGVGIDTQYF. The CDR3 nucleotides read TGCGCCAGCAGCCAAGGGGTAGGGATAGATACGCAGTATTTT.

The rearrangement joins TRBV7-2 to TRBJ2-7; a weak D match, TRBD1 (5 bases). Trimming shortened V by 4 bases and J by 5 bases, and 12 bases separated the two germline ends. The CDR3 totals 13 residues. The germline V gene encodes CDR1 SGHTA and CDR2 FQGNSA. CDR3 loop: CASSSWTRNEQYF. The CDR3 DNA follows: TGTGCCAGCAGCTCCTGGACAAGGAACGAGCAGTACTTC.

The chain recombines TRBV27 with TRBJ2-7; D possibly corresponds to TRBD2 (7 bases). The CDR3 is made up of 15 amino acids. V lost 6 bases, J lost 2 bases, and 17 bases lay in between. Germline V gene lookup returns CDR1 MNHEY and CDR2 SMNVEV (reference sequence). The CDR3 nucleotides read TGTGCCAGCAGCCCCCTTGGGGGGGCCCCCTACGAGCAGTACTTC. This sequence encodes CASSPLGGAPYEQYF.

J is TRBJ2-7 and V is TRBV10-3; 7 positions agree with TRBD1. After removal of 5 bases from V and 6 bases from J, the junction contained 10 bases not matched to a gene. CDR3 size: 14 residues. Looked up from germline, CDR1 is ENHRY and CDR2 is SYGVKD. The CDR3 sequence is CAISPSQTGSEQYF. The DNA for the CDR3 is TGTGCCATCAGTCCTTCCCAGACAGGGAGCGAGCAGTACTTC.

This sequence joins TRBV29-1 and TRBJ1-5, with TRBD1 as a possible D gene (5 bases). Trimming left V 7 bases short and J 0 bases short, with 22 bases between. CDR1 and CDR2 from the germline V gene are SQVTM and ANQGSEA. The CDR3 runs 17 residues. Here the CDR3 reads CSGGPGTDLYSNQPQHF. The DNA for the CDR3 is TGCAGCGGCGGCCCCGGGACGGACCTCTATAGCAATCAGCCCCAGCATTTT.

This clone has just a few counts. The rearrangement uses TRBV7-9 and TRBJ1-2; D not certain. CDR1 SEHNR and CDR2 FQNEAQ come from the germline V gene (reference sequence). This CDR3 has 15 residues. V lost 1 base and J 0 bases, leaving 9 bases between the germline ends. The CDR3 nucleotides are TGTGCCAGCAGCTTAGACAGTAGATCTAACTATGGCTACACCTTC. Amino acids: CASSLDSRSNYGYTF.

The chain recombines TRBV19 with TRBJ1-1; D unclear. Germline CDR1 reads LNHDA; CDR2 reads SQIVND (reference sequence). V lost 7 bases, J lost 2 bases, and 14 bases lay in between. There are 14 residues in the CDR3. This CDR3 is CASNLGYGNTEAFF. DNA of the CDR3: TGTGCCAGTAATTTGGGATACGGAAACACTGAAGCTTTCTTT. Full variable domain (outside the CDR3, taken from reference TRBV19 and TRBJ1-1): DGGITQSPKYLFRKEGQNVTLSCEQNLNHDAMYWYRQDPGQGLRLIYYSQIVNDFQKGDIAEGYSVSREKKESFPLTVTSAQKNPTAFYLCASNLGYGNTEAFFGQGTRLTVV.

This clone turned up a few times. The chain carries TRBV18 and TRBJ2-1, with D maybe TRBD1 (5 bases). CDR1 and CDR2 from the germline V gene are KGHSH and LQKENI. The ends were cut back, 4 bases at V and 8 bases at J, with 18 bases in the middle. This CDR3 contains 15 residues. DNA for the CDR3: TGTGCCAGCTCACTGGCAGGGATTCCGCTGGATGAGCAGTTCTTC. Its translation is CASSLAGIPLDEQFF.

The rearrangement uses TRBV18 and TRBJ2-3; no clear D. V lost 6 bases and J lost 2, with 3 bases in between. The germline V gene has CDR1 KGHSH and CDR2 LQKENI. The CDR3 has 11 amino acids. The CDR3 spells CASSSTDTQYF. DNA of the CDR3: TGTGCCAGCTCCTCCACAGATACGCAGTATTTT. The entire variable domain, with the rest obtained from reference TRBV18 and TRBJ2-3, is as follows: NAGVMQNPRHLVRRRGQEARLRCSPMKGHSHVYWYRQLPEEGLKFMVYLQKENIIDESGMPKERFSAEFPKEGPSILRIQQVVRGDSAAYFCASSSTDTQYFGPGTRLTVL.

This clone has a single count. The genes are TRBV10-1 and TRBJ2-7, with D perhaps TRBD2 (6 bases). The V gene's germline CDR1 is WNHNN and CDR2 SYGVQD (reference sequence). V was cut by 2 bases and J by 2 bases, with 10 bases left in between. The CDR3 extends over 14 amino acids. The CDR3 DNA reads TGCGCCAGCAGTGAGGCGGGGCGTCCCTACGAGCAGTACTTC. It encodes CASSEAGRPYEQYF.

This clone has more than one count but fewer than ten. The chain has TRBV6-1 and TRBJ2-3; 8 nucleotides line up with TRBD1. The CDR3 is made up of 15 amino acids. Trimming at V came to 6 bases and at J to 4 bases, leaving 9 bases not matched to a gene. Germline CDR1 is MNHNS and CDR2 is SASEGT. The CDR3: CASRADRGNADTQYF. In DNA form, the CDR3 reads TGTGCCAGCAGGGCAGACAGGGGTAACGCAGATACGCAGTATTTT.

The chain employs TRBV10-2 and TRBJ2-1, with a possible D match to TRBD2 (5 bases). Germline CDR1 is WSHSY and CDR2 is SAAADI. The CDR3 spans 13 residues. V lost 7 bases and J 3 bases, leaving 10 bases between the germline ends. This chain's CDR3 is CASMLAGYNEQFF. For the CDR3, the DNA is TGCGCCAGCATGCTAGCTGGCTACAATGAGCAGTTCTTC.

This chain links TRBV5-6 with TRBJ1-1; 8 bases line up with TRBD1. Unmatched junction bases numbered 6, after V lost 2 bases and J lost 6 bases. Germline V gives CDR1 SGHDT, CDR2 YYEEEE. This CDR3 contains 14 residues. CDR3 residues: CASSFSAGGPEAFF. CDR3 coding DNA: TGTGCCAGCAGCTTCTCTGCAGGGGGCCCTGAAGCTTTCTTT.

The chain couples TRBV11-2 to TRBJ2-5; 9 bases line up with TRBD1. The CDR3 runs 14 residues. Germline values: CDR1 SGHAT, CDR2 FQNNGV. Germline trimming cut 4 bases from V and 5 bases from J; bases unmatched to any gene: 5. The CDR3 sequence is CASSSTGGRETQYF. CDR3 DNA sequence: TGTGCCAGCAGCTCAACAGGGGGCAGGGAGACCCAGTACTTC. Based on the CDR3 plus reference TRBV11-2 and TRBJ2-5, the full variable domain is EAGVAQSPRYKIIEKRQSVAFWCNPISGHATLYWYQQILGQGPKLLIQFQNNGVVDDSQLPKDRFSAERLKGVDSTLKIQPAKLEDSAVYLCASSSTGGRETQYFGPGTRLLVL.

The chain recombines TRBV14 with TRBJ1-1; 8 nucleotides line up with TRBD1. The CDR3 is 13 residues long. Unmatched junction bases numbered 5, after V lost 10 bases and J lost 1 base. The germline V gene has CDR1 SGHDN and CDR2 FVKESK. CDR3 bases: TGTGCCACCAGGACAGGGCCGAACACTGAAGCTTTCTTT. This encodes CATRTGPNTEAFF.

This chain joins TRBV7-9 and TRBJ2-7; TRBD2 might be the D (5 bases). This CDR3 comprises 13 residues. CDR1 is SEHNR and CDR2 is FQNEAQ in the germline V gene (reference sequence). Trimming shortened V by 1 base and J by 5 bases, and 9 bases separated the two germline ends. The CDR3 sequence is CASSLVGGDEQYF. The CDR3 DNA sequence: TGTGCCAGCAGCTTAGTAGGAGGCGACGAGCAGTACTTC.

The chain couples TRBV4-1 to TRBJ2-5; no firm D call. V was cut by 1 base and J by 0 bases, with 12 bases left in between. The CDR3 has 16 amino acids. Germline V gene lookup returns CDR1 MGHRA and CDR2 YSYEKL. In nucleotides, the CDR3 is TGCGCCAGCAGCCAAGGGCAGAGCCTGTACCAAGAGACCCAGTACTTC. Protein: CASSQGQSLYQETQYF.

The CDR3 region has the DNA TGTGCCAGTAGTATAGGTGGGCAGTGGGGGTCCTACGAGCAGTACTTC. Its translation: CASSIGGQWGSYEQYF. This chain connects TRBV19 to TRBJ2-7; D is possibly TRBD1 or TRBD2 (5 bases each). CDR3 length: 16 amino acids. Germline V gives CDR1 LNHDA, CDR2 SQIVND (reference sequence). V dropped 1 base and J dropped 1 base, with 14 bases sitting between them.

The gene calls are TRBV28 and TRBJ1-2; 9 nucleotides agree with TRBD1. Germline V gene data show CDR1 as MDHEN and CDR2 as SYDVKM. The V and J ends lost 5 bases and 4 bases, in that order; junction bases with no gene match: 8. The CDR3 is 15 residues long. The CDR3 protein is CASSPPDRGIYGYTF. The CDR3, as DNA: TGTGCCAGCAGTCCACCCGACAGGGGGATCTATGGCTACACCTTC.

The sample holds a few counts of this clone. V is TRBV6-5 and J is TRBJ2-4; a weak D match, TRBD2 (5 bases). This CDR3 has 16 amino acids. Trimming removed 2 bases from V and 1 base from J, with 12 bases in between. From germline, CDR1 is MNHEY and CDR2 SVGAGI. Here the CDR3 reads CASSYRAGFAKNIQYF. The CDR3 DNA follows: TGTGCCAGCAGTTACCGGGCGGGTTTCGCCAAAAACATTCAGTACTTC.

The chain is built from TRBV30 and TRBJ2-1; TRBD2 matches at 9 bases. The germline gives CDR1 GTSNPN, CDR2 SVGIG (reference sequence). CDR3 length: 13 amino acids. V lost 5 bases and J lost 6; bases outside the gene matches: 5. CDR3 sequence: CAWRRGGLNEQFF. CDR3 in DNA: TGTGCCTGGCGGCGGGGGGGCCTCAATGAGCAGTTCTTC.

Comment on this clone: This sample also contains other DNA sequences that code for the same CDR3. V is TRBV7-8 and J is TRBJ2-7; 7 bases are shared with TRBD1. The CDR3 runs 13 residues. In germline, CDR1 is SGHVS, CDR2 FQNEAQ. The junction had 4 bases not matched to a gene; V was cut back by 2 bases and J by 6 bases. CDR3 nucleotides: TGTGCCAGCAGCTTAACAGGGGCCGGCGAGCAGTACTTC. Translation: CASSLTGAGEQYF.